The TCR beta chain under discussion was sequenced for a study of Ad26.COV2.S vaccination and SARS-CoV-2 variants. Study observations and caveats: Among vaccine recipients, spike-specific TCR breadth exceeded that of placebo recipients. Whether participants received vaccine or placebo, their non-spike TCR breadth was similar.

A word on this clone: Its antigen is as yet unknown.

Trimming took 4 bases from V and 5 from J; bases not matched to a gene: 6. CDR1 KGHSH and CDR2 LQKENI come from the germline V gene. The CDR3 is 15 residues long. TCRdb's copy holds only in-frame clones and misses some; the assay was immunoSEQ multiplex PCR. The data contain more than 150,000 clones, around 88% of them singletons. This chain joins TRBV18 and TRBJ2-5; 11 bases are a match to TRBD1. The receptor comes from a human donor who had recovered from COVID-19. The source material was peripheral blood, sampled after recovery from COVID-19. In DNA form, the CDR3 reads TGTGCCAGCTCACTTGGGACAGGGGGTCGGGAGACCCAGTACTTC. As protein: CASSLGTGGRETQYF.